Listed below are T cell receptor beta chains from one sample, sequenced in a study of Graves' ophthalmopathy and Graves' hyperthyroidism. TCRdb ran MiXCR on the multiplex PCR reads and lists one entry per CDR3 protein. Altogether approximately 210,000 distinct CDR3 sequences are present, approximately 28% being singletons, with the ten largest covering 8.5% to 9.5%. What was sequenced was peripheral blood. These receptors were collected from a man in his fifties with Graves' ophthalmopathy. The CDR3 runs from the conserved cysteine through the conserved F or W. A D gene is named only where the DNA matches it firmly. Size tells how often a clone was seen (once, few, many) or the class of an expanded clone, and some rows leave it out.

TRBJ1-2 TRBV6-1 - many TGTGCCAGCACCTCCCAAGAGGTAGTTAACTATGGCTACACCTTC CASTSQEVVNYGYTF
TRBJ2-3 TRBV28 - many TGTGCCAGCAGTCTCCTAGCTAGCACAGATACGCAGTATTTT CASSLLASTDTQYF
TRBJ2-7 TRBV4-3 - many TGCGCCAGCAGCCAAGACACTGCTTACGAGCAGTACTTC CASSQDTAYEQYF
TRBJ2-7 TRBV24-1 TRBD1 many TGTGCCACCAGTGCCGTAGGGACAGAAGGCTACGAGCAGTACTTC CATSAVGTEGYEQYF
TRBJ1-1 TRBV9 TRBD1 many TGTGCCAGCAGCGTCGCGGCAGGGGGGAACGCTGAAGCTTTCTTT CASSVAAGGNAEAFF
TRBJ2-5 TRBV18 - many TGTGCCAGCTCACCAACCCCGGACCAAGAGACCCAGTACTTC CASSPTPDQETQYF
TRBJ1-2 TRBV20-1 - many TGCAGTGCTATCCCCTTAGCTAACTATGGCTACACCTTC CSAIPLANYGYTF
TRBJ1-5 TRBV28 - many TGTGCCAGCCGGATTGAAGGGGCGAGTCAGCCCCAGCATTTT CASRIEGASQPQHF
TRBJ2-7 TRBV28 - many TGTGCCAGCAGTTTAAGGAGTAACGAGCAGTACTTC CASSLRSNEQYF
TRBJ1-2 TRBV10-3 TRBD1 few TGTGCCATCACTGAACAGGGGTCGAACTATGGCTACACCTTC CAITEQGSNYGYTF
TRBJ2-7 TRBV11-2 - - TGTGCCAGCAGCGTCAGAGGAGACAGCAACTACGAGCAGTACTTC CASSVRGDSNYEQYF
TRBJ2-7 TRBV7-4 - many TGTGCCAGCAGCAAGCCCCCAGTTACCTACGAGCAGTACTTC CASSKPPVTYEQYF
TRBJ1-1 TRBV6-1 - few TGTGCCGCCCCGAGGTTCATCGGGGTTGCTGAAGCTTTCTTT CAAPRFIGVAEAFF
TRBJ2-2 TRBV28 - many TGTGCCAGCAGGGAACGGAACACCGGGGAGCTGTTTTTT CASRERNTGELFF
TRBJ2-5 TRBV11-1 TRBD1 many TGTGCCAGCAGCTCCTCTACCCGGTCGACAGGGCCGTGGAAGACCCAGTACTTC CASSSSTRSTGPWKTQYF
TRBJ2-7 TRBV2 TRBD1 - TGTGCCAGCAGTGATCTCGGTTCGGGACAGGCCCTCTACGAGCAGTACTTC CASSDLGSGQALYEQYF
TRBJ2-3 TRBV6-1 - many TGTGCCAGCAGTGAAAGGGCAGATACGCAGTATTTT CASSERADTQYF
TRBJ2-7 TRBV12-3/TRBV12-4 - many TGTGCCAGCAGTTTAGGCCCGCTTGGGTCCTACGAGCAGTACTTC CASSLGPLGSYEQYF
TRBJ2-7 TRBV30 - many TGTGCCGGAAAGACAGGATTTACCTACGAGCAGTACTTC CAGKTGFTYEQYF
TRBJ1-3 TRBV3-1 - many TGTGCCAGCAGCCAACCACAGATTGGGGCCATATATTTT CASSQPQIGAIYF
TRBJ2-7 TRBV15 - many TGTGCCACCAGCAGAGATATAGGATCGACCTACGAGCAGTACTTC CATSRDIGSTYEQYF
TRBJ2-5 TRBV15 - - TGTGCCACCTCAGCGGGCCCAAAAGAGACCCAGTACTTC CATSAGPKETQYF
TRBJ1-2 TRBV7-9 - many TGTGCCAGCAGCTCATCATCCAACTATGGCTACACCTTC CASSSSSNYGYTF
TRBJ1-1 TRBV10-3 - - TGTGCCATCAGTGCTACTGGGGGAGAAGCTTTCTTT CAISATGGEAFF
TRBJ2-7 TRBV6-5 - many TGTGCCAGCAGTTACTCCCAGATCTACGAGCAGTACTTC CASSYSQIYEQYF
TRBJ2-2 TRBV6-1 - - TGTGCCAGCTCCCTAAGGACTCCCCCGAACACCGGGGAGCTGTTTTTT CASSLRTPPNTGELFF
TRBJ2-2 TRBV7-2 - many TGTGCCAGCAGTACCGCGGCGGTACACACCGGGGAGCTGTTTTTT CASSTAAVHTGELFF
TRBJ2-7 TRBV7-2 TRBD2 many TGTGCCAGCAGTATCGGGGGTAGCGGGAGGTCGCGTTACGAGCAGTACTTC CASSIGGSGRSRYEQYF
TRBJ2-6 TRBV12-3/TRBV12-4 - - TGTGCCAGCAGTTTAAGGGCCGCGGGGGCCAACGTCCTGACTTTC CASSLRAAGANVLTF
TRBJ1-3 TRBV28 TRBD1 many TGTGCCAGCAGTCTAGGACAGGGCGGCACCATATATTTT CASSLGQGGTIYF
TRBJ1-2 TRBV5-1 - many TGCGCCAGCAGCTCCGACTATGGCTACACCTTC CASSSDYGYTF
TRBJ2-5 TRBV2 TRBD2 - TGTGCCAGCATTGAGGGTAGCGGGAGGAAAGAGACCCAGTACTTC CASIEGSGRKETQYF
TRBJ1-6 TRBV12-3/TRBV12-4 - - TGTGCCAGCAGTCGGGGGGTAGGAGGGGGTAATTCACCCCTCCACTTT CASSRGVGGGNSPLHF